This TCR beta chain emerged from a study of low-dose radiotherapy and immunotherapy resistance in tumors. Whole-study context: Every two weeks patients got nivolumab 240 mg flat dose, plus ipilimumab 1 mg/kg every six weeks, intravenously. The 200 mg/m2 dose of intravenous cyclophosphamide was given every two weeks, one day before radiation and immunotherapy. Both TCRalpha and TCRbeta chains were reverse transcribed with V-gene-specific primers.

There are 14 residues in the CDR3. Per the germline V gene, CDR1 is ENHRY and CDR2 is SYGVKD. Trimming took off 3 bases at V and 6 bases at J, with 11 bases between the two ends. The time point: after trial treatment. Described treatment: LDRT plus nivolumab, ipilimumab, low-dose cyclophosphamide and aspirin (RACIN trial). Using a constant-region primer together with a V-primer adapter, TCRs were subjected to 15 to 25 PCR cycles of amplification. Through in vitro transcription, the mRNA that had been isolated was amplified. TCRdb passed the reads through MiXCR, listing each CDR3 protein once. Of roughly 50,000 distinct CDR3 sequences listed, approximately 33% are singletons. The table lists this clonotype with a few counts.

The TCR comes from a male donor with rectosigmoid adenocarcinoma. The specimen comprised PBMCs, sampled after low-dose radiotherapy plus immunotherapy. V and J are TRBV10-3 and TRBJ2-2; unclear D gene. This chain's CDR3 is CAISDLADAGELFF. The CDR3 DNA sequence: TGTGCCATCAGTGACCTTGCTGATGCCGGGGAGCTGTTTTTT.